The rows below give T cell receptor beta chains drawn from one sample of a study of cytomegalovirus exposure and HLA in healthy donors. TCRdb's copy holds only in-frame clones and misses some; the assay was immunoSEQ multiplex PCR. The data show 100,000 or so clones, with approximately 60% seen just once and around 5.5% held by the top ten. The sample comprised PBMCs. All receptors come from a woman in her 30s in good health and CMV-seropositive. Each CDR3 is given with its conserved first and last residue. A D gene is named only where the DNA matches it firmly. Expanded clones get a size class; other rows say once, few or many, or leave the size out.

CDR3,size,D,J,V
CASSSTGTRPANEQFF,NA,TRBD2,TRBJ2-1,TRBV19
CASAKQGLMNTEAFF,NA,NA,TRBJ1-1,TRBV14
CASSPFGQGADGYTF,NA,TRBD1,TRBJ1-2,TRBV18
CASRGGTVGTEAFF,NA,NA,TRBJ1-1,TRBV6-5
CASYLGREGTQPQHF,NA,NA,TRBJ1-5,TRBV6-1
CASSLTWLTGNTIYF,NA,NA,TRBJ1-3,TRBV7-2
CASSYSSGGWETQYF,NA,TRBD2,TRBJ2-5,TRBV6-6
CASSYHTGGETDTQYF,few,TRBD1,TRBJ2-3,TRBV5-4
CASTHSGEQFF,NA,NA,TRBJ2-1,TRBV10-2
CASSQQGTYEAFF,few,NA,TRBJ1-1,TRBV4-2
CASSRLSRSNQAQHF,NA,NA,TRBJ1-5,TRBV6-1
CASSAIYNEQFF,few,NA,TRBJ2-1,TRBV7-9
CASSSGGWSYNEQFF,NA,TRBD2,TRBJ2-1,TRBV5-6
CASSFGDSIYEQYF,NA,TRBD1,TRBJ2-7,TRBV5-4
CASSLEPDREAFF,NA,TRBD1,TRBJ1-1,TRBV11-2
CASSEALTGGFREQYF,NA,TRBD2,TRBJ2-7,TRBV6-1
CASAQGPSGGPNTGELFF,NA,TRBD2,TRBJ2-2,TRBV5-1
CASSIWTELFF,few,NA,TRBJ1-4,TRBV19
CASSLPPGQGMGYTF,NA,TRBD1,TRBJ1-2,TRBV28
CASSAQTGLVAGELFF,few,TRBD2,TRBJ2-2,TRBV7-3
CASSSGGVTATNEKLFF,NA,TRBD1,TRBJ1-4,TRBV28
CASSQGSGSSTDTQYF,NA,NA,TRBJ2-3,TRBV4-3
CSVGYRDSHSYEQYF,NA,TRBD1,TRBJ2-7,TRBV29-1
CASSKGLAGQREGQYF,NA,TRBD2,TRBJ2-3,TRBV13
CASATSGDYNEQFF,NA,TRBD2,TRBJ2-1,TRBV19
CASREVAEAFF,NA,NA,TRBJ1-1,TRBV2
CASSRVTGGGDYGYTF,few,NA,TRBJ1-2,TRBV4-3
CASSSQGHLTDTQYF,NA,NA,TRBJ2-3,TRBV7-3
CAWTVSGLIPRGANVLTF,few,NA,TRBJ2-6,TRBV30
CASSIMGTSSYEQYF,once,NA,TRBJ2-7,TRBV27
CAWSVGGGYTF,NA,NA,TRBJ1-2,TRBV30
CATSGRGYSNQPQHF,once,NA,TRBJ1-5,TRBV15
CASSRPGHLNTEAFF,NA,NA,TRBJ1-1,TRBV13
CASSLVGGQETQYF,NA,TRBD2,TRBJ2-5,TRBV5-1
CASSNSRGLNTEAFF,NA,TRBD1,TRBJ1-1,TRBV6-6
CASGQGGNQPQHF,few,TRBD1,TRBJ1-5,TRBV2
CASRFAPRVGFSYEQYF,NA,NA,TRBJ2-7,TRBV2
CASSLPGNYGYTF,NA,NA,TRBJ1-2,TRBV5-6
CASSSEVFNSYEQYF,few,NA,TRBJ2-7,TRBV7-9
CASSEATGPTYEQYF,NA,TRBD1,TRBJ2-7,TRBV6-1
CASSRGQGQYGYTF,NA,TRBD1,TRBJ1-2,TRBV5-5
CASSALGAGGTEAFF,few,NA,TRBJ1-1,TRBV25-1
CSVVGRGLAGGREQFF,few,TRBD2,TRBJ2-1,TRBV29-1
CASSLRTGVFEAFF,NA,TRBD1,TRBJ1-1,TRBV7-9
CASSPRAGASTDTQYF,few,NA,TRBJ2-3,TRBV9
CASSLGGANTEAFF,NA,NA,TRBJ1-1,TRBV7-9
CASSWSGQGNSPLHF,NA,TRBD1,TRBJ1-6,TRBV5-8
CAISDPVDYGYTF,NA,NA,TRBJ1-2,TRBV10-3
CASSVQGGNTEAFF,few,NA,TRBJ1-1,TRBV9
CASSLEGMGNSPLHF,NA,NA,TRBJ1-6,TRBV5-1
CASSPQNPGQTPSGYPF,NA,NA,TRBJ1-2,TRBV18
CASSTTSGSTDTQYF,NA,TRBD2,TRBJ2-3,TRBV19
CASSLQGSYEQYF,NA,TRBD1,TRBJ2-7,TRBV6-6
CASSAGTRGEQYF,few,TRBD2,TRBJ2-7,TRBV27
CASSPSTSYNSPLHF,NA,NA,TRBJ1-6,TRBV18